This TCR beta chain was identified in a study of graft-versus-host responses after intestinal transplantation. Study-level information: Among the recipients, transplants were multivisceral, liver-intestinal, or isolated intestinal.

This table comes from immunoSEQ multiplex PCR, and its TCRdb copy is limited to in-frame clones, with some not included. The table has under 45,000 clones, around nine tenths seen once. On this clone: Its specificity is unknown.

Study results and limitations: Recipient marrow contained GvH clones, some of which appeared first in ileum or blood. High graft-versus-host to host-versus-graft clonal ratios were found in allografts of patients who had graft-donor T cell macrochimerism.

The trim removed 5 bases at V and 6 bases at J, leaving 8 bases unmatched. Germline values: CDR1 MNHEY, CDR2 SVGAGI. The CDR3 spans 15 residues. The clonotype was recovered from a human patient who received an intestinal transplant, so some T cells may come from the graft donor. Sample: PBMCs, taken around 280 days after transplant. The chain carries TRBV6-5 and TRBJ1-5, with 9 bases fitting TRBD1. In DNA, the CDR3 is TGTGCCAGCAGTAACGGACAGGGGTTAGGTCAGCCCCAGCATTTT. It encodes CASSNGQGLGQPQHF.